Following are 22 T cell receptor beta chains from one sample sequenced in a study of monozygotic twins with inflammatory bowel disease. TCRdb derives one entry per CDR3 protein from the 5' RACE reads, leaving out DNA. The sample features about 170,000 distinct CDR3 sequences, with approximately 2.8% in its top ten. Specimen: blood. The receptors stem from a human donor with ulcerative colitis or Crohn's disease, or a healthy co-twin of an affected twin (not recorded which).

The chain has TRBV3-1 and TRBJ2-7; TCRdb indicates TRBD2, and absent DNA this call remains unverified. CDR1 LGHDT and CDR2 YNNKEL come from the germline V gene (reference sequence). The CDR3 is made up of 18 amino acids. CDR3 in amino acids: CASSQDTGLAGFSYEQYF.

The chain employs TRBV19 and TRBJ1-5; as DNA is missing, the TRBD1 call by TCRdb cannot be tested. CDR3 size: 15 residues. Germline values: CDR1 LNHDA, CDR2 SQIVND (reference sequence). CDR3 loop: CASTLDSSNNQPQQF.

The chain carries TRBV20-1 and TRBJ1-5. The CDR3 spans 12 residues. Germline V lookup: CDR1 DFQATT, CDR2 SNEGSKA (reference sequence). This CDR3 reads CSAPTTFQPQHF.

CDR3 sequence reads: CASSSGTGTDTQYF. The genes are TRBV6-5 and TRBJ2-3; TCRdb picks TRBD1, but there is no DNA to check that call. There are 14 residues in the CDR3. In germline, CDR1 is MNHEY, CDR2 SVGAGI.

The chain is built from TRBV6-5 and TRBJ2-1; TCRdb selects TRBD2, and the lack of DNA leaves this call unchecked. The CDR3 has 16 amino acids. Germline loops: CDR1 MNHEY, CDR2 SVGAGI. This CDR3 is CASSYSAGLAGVEQFF.

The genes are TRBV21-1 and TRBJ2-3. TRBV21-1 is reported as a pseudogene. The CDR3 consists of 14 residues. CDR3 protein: CASRAALYTDTQYF.

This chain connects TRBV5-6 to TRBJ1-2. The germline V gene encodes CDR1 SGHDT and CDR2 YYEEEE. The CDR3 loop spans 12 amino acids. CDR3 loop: CASSGESYGYTF.

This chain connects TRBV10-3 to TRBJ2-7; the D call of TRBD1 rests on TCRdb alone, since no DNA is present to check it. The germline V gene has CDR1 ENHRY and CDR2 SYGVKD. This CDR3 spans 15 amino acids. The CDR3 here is CAISPRQGSSYEQYF.

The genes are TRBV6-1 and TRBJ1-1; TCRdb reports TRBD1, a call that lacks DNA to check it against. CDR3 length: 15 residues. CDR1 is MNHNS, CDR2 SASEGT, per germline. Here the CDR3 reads CASSPGTTGATEAFF.

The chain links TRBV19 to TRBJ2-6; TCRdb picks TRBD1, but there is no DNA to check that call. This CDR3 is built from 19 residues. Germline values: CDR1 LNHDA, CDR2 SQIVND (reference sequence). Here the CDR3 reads CASSSRQGVLSTGANVLTF.

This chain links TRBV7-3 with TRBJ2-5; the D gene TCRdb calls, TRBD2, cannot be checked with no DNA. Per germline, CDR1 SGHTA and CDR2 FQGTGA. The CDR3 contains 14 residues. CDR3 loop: CASSLTLGNSPQYF.

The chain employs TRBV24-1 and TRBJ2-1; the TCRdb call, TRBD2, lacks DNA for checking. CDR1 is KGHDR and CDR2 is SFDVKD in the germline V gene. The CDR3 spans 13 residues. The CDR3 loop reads CATSDLRGNEQFF.

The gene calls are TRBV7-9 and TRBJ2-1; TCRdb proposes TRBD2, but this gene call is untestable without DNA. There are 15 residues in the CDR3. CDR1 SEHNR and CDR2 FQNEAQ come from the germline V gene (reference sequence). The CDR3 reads CASSPSGRTPNEQFF.

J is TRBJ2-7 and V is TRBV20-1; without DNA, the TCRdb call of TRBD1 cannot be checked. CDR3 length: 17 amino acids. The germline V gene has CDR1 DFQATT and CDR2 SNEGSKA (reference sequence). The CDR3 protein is CSATIADSGVVPVGQYF.

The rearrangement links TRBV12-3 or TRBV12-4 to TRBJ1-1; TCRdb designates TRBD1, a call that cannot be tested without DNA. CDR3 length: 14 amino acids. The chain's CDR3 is CASRWTGGNTEAFF.

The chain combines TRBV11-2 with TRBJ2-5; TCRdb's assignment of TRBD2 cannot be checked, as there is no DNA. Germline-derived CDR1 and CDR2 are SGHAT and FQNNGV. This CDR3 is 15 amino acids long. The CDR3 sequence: CASSLGGLAGPGQYF.

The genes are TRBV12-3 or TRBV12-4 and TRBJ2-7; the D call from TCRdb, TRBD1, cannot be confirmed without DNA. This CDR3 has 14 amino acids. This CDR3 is CASSYRTGTYEQYF.

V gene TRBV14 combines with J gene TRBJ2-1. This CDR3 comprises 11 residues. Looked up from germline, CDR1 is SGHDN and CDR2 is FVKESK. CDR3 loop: CASSFWNEQFF.

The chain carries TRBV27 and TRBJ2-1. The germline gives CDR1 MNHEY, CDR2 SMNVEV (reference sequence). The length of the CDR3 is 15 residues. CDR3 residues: CASSLSGYLGNEQFF.

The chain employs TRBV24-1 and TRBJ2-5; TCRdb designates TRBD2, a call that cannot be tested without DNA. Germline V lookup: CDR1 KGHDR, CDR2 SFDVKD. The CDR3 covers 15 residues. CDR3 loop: CATSVPTSGQETQYF.

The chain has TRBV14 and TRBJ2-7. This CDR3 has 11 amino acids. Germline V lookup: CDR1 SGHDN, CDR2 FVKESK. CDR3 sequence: CASSLKYEQYF.

The CDR3 protein is CASSSGGYTEAFF. The chain uses TRBV7-3 and TRBJ1-1; TCRdb's D call, TRBD1, is unchecked because there is no DNA. The CDR3 totals 13 residues. Germline values: CDR1 SGHTA, CDR2 FQGTGA.